Listed below are T cell receptor beta chains from one sample, sequenced in a study of T cells in tuberculosis. TCRdb's copy holds only in-frame clones and misses some; the assay was immunoSEQ multiplex PCR. Altogether some 30,000 clones are present, about 83% being singletons, with the ten largest covering 4.5% to 6.5%. This specimen was PBMCs, taken at tuberculosis diagnosis. These receptors all stem from an adult with tuberculosis. Both conserved end residues are part of each CDR3. D genes are given only for firm matches. Expanded clones get a size class; other rows say once, few or many, or leave the size out.

clone_size d_call j_call v_call cdr3_aa cdr3_nt
- - TRBJ1-3 TRBV7-2 CASSLDSPVSGNTIYF TGTGCCAGCAGCTTAGACTCGCCGGTCTCTGGAAACACCATATATTTT
- - TRBJ1-1 TRBV7-9 CASSLLETEAFF TGTGCCAGCAGCTTATTAGAGACTGAAGCTTTCTTT
medium-sized - TRBJ2-7 TRBV5-4 CASSTPGDSYEQYF TGTGCCAGCAGCACCCCAGGGGACTCCTACGAGCAGTACTTC
- TRBD2 TRBJ2-1 TRBV12-5 CASGFSAGVTYNEQFF TGTGCTAGTGGTTTTTCGGCGGGAGTTACCTACAATGAGCAGTTCTTC
- - TRBJ1-4 TRBV9 CASSPAGKGYEKLFF TGTGCCAGCAGCCCAGCTGGTAAGGGGTACGAAAAACTGTTTTTT
- - TRBJ2-3 TRBV10-2 CASSPQGAGTDTQYF TGCGCCAGCAGCCCCCAGGGTGCTGGCACAGATACGCAGTATTTT
- - TRBJ2-7 TRBV5-1 CASSLVHGFYEQYF TGCGCCAGCAGCTTGGTGCACGGTTTCTACGAGCAGTACTTC
once - TRBJ2-1 TRBV9 CASSASGGNSYNEQFF TGTGCCAGCAGCGCCTCAGGGGGGAACTCCTACAATGAGCAGTTCTTC
few - TRBJ2-6 TRBV28 CASHGGANSGANVLTF TGTGCCAGCCATGGGGGGGCAAACTCTGGGGCCAACGTCCTGACTTTC
- TRBD2 TRBJ2-1 TRBV7-2 CASSLGGSYNEQFF TGTGCCAGCAGCTTAGGCGGGAGCTACAATGAGCAGTTCTTC
medium-sized TRBD1 TRBJ1-3 TRBV27 CASRLQGASGNTIYF TGTGCCAGCAGACTCCAGGGGGCTTCTGGAAACACCATATATTTT
- - TRBJ2-7 TRBV4-1 CASSQVLTGSYEQYF TGCGCCAGCAGCCAAGTATTAACGGGGTCCTACGAGCAGTACTTC
- TRBD2 TRBJ2-7 TRBV5-1 CASSINSGSGSYEQYF TGCGCCAGCAGCATAAATAGCGGGAGTGGATCCTACGAGCAGTACTTC
once - TRBJ1-2 TRBV6-1 CASTPDPLAVYGYTF TGTGCCAGCACTCCCGACCCACTAGCGGTCTATGGCTACACCTTC
few - TRBJ2-2 TRBV19 CASSQAGTYAGELFF TGTGCCAGTTCCCAAGCCGGGACATACGCCGGGGAGCTGTTTTTT
- TRBD2 TRBJ2-7 TRBV5-4 CASSLYPLAGGPGEQYF TGTGCCAGCAGCTTGTACCCCCTAGCGGGGGGGCCGGGCGAGCAGTACTTC
- - TRBJ2-6 TRBV11-2 CASSSVSGANVLTF TGTGCCAGCAGTTCAGTCTCTGGGGCCAACGTCCTGACTTTC
few - TRBJ1-1 TRBV18 CASSAAQRNTEAFF TGTGCCAGCTCAGCGGCCCAGAGGAACACTGAAGCTTTCTTT
once - TRBJ1-2 TRBV25-1 CASSEYEEARKGYGYTF TGTGCCAGCAGTGAATATGAGGAGGCCCGAAAGGGCTATGGCTACACCTTC
- TRBD1 TRBJ1-2 TRBV29-1 CSALTGYGYTF TGCAGCGCCCTGACAGGGTATGGCTACACCTTC
- - TRBJ1-5 TRBV4-1 CASSQAGALGGVPQHF TGCGCCAGCAGCCAAGCCGGAGCACTTGGCGGGGTCCCCCAGCATTTT
- - TRBJ2-3 TRBV18 CASSPSQGGVGTDTQYF TGTGCCAGCTCACCCTCACAGGGTGGGGTGGGCACAGATACGCAGTATTTT
- - TRBJ2-1 TRBV5-4 CASSPGGYNEQFF TGTGCCAGCAGCCCCGGGGGATACAATGAGCAGTTCTTC
- - TRBJ2-1 TRBV10-1 CASRALDSTEQFF TGCGCCAGCAGGGCTCTAGATTCCACTGAGCAGTTCTTC
- - TRBJ1-4 TRBV7-5 CARSARQGGDEKLFF TGTGCCAGAAGCGCTCGACAGGGGGGGGATGAAAAACTGTTTTTT
- TRBD1 TRBJ1-1 TRBV7-2 CASSYRQGSAFF TGTGCCAGCAGCTACAGACAGGGATCGGCTTTCTTT
- - TRBJ2-3 TRBV7-2 CASSSLETRTDTQYF TGTGCCAGCAGCTCTCTGGAGACTCGCACAGATACGCAGTATTTT
- TRBD1 TRBJ1-2 TRBV18 CASSADRAYGYTF TGTGCCAGCTCAGCAGACAGGGCCTATGGCTACACCTTC
few TRBD1 TRBJ2-7 TRBV2 CASSYHSSGQGTTEQYF TGTGCCAGCAGCTATCACTCCTCGGGACAGGGAACGACCGAGCAGTACTTC
once - TRBJ2-7 TRBV6-6 CASKRDTSYEQYF TGTGCCAGCAAGAGGGACACTTCCTACGAGCAGTACTTC
- TRBD1 TRBJ1-1 TRBV7-9 CASSLVVGTGVQDTEAFF TGTGCCAGCAGCCTGGTTGTAGGGACAGGGGTTCAGGACACTGAAGCTTTCTTT
few TRBD2 TRBJ2-2 TRBV9 CASSTWTSGVNTGELFF TGTGCCAGCAGCACCTGGACTAGCGGGGTGAACACCGGGGAGCTGTTTTTT
- - TRBJ2-7 TRBV19 CASSWDSRNYEQYF TGTGCCAGTAGTTGGGACTCCCGAAACTACGAGCAGTACTTC
once TRBD1 TRBJ1-5 TRBV5-1 CASSPGGTDNQPQHF TGCGCCAGCAGCCCTGGAGGGACAGATAATCAGCCCCAGCATTTT
- TRBD1 TRBJ1-4 TRBV6-5 CASSSPHRQGKEKLFF TGTGCCAGCAGTTCCCCCCACCGACAGGGGAAGGAAAAACTGTTTTTT
- - TRBJ1-4 TRBV7-2 CASSLVGGVDEKLFF TGTGCCAGCAGCTTAGTCGGGGGGGTGGATGAAAAACTGTTTTTT
- - TRBJ1-2 TRBV5-4 CASSLRGGSDGYTF TGTGCCAGCAGCTTGCGGGGAGGTAGCGATGGCTACACCTTC
few TRBD2 TRBJ2-1 TRBV5-4 CASSSSSGGVEFYNEQFF TGTGCCAGCAGCTCTTCTAGCGGGGGGGTAGAGTTTTACAATGAGCAGTTCTTC
- TRBD1 TRBJ2-1 TRBV27 CASRDRNNEQFF TGTGCCAGCAGGGACAGGAACAATGAGCAGTTCTTC
- TRBD2 TRBJ2-7 TRBV5-1 CASSLLAGGYYEQYF TGCGCCAGCAGCTTACTAGCGGGGGGTTACTACGAGCAGTACTTC
once - TRBJ1-1 TRBV18 CASSRNRRTAQNTEAFF TGTGCCAGCTCCCGAAATCGCCGGACAGCACAGAACACTGAAGCTTTCTTT
- TRBD1 TRBJ1-1 TRBV19 CATGTEKNTEAFF TGTGCCACCGGGACAGAAAAGAACACTGAAGCTTTCTTT
- - TRBJ2-3 TRBV19 CASSEADRPTSTDTQYF TGTGCCAGTAGTGAAGCGGACAGACCGACTAGCACAGATACGCAGTATTTT
- - TRBJ2-3 TRBV5-1 CASSPLGHTDTQYF TGCGCCAGCAGCCCATTGGGACACACAGATACGCAGTATTTT
few TRBD1 TRBJ1-4 TRBV5-1 CASSLQDRGRSKTFNEKLFF TGCGCCAGCAGCTTACAGGACAGGGGGCGATCCAAGACCTTCAATGAAAAACTGTTTTTT
- TRBD1 TRBJ2-3 TRBV2 CASSESSRPRGRTDTQYF TGTGCCAGCAGTGAATCTTCGCGCCCGAGGGGGCGCACAGATACGCAGTATTTT
- - TRBJ2-2 TRBV19 CASRAGSLIDTGELFF TGTGCCAGTAGGGCGGGTTCACTGATTGACACCGGGGAGCTGTTTTTT
- - TRBJ1-5 TRBV7-2 CASSPRTTQPQHF TGTGCCAGCAGCCCCCGGACAACTCAGCCCCAGCATTTT
- TRBD1 TRBJ1-2 TRBV27 CASSFGGTGGAHYGYTF TGTGCCAGCAGTTTTGGTGGGACAGGGGGCGCCCACTATGGCTACACCTTC
- TRBD2 TRBJ2-5 TRBV12-5 CASGPGGERQETQYF TGTGCTAGTGGTCCCGGGGGGGAAAGACAAGAGACCCAGTACTTC
- - TRBJ2-3 TRBV5-8 CASSLDRLAQDTQYF TGTGCCAGCAGCTTGGATCGGCTAGCCCAAGATACGCAGTATTTT
- - TRBJ2-3 TRBV5-4 CASSRDSPTDTQYF TGTGCCAGCAGCCGGGACTCCCCCACAGATACGCAGTATTTT
- TRBD2 TRBJ2-1 TRBV5-1 CASSLGRESHNEQFF TGCGCCAGCAGCTTGGGGCGGGAGAGTCATAATGAGCAGTTCTTC
- TRBD2 TRBJ2-7 TRBV27 CASRPRTSGGDEQYF TGTGCCAGCAGGCCCCGGACTAGCGGGGGGGACGAGCAGTACTTC
- TRBD1 TRBJ2-3 TRBV6-1 CASSRGGQGQYF TGTGCCAGCAGTCGCGGGGGACAGGGACAGTATTTT
few - TRBJ1-1 TRBV5-8 CASSLEGLNTEAFF TGTGCCAGCAGCTTGGAGGGACTTAACACTGAAGCTTTCTTT
- - TRBJ1-2 TRBV7-2 CASSLVGEGGYTF TGTGCCAGCAGCTTAGTCGGGGAGGGTGGCTACACCTTC